A selection of T cell receptor beta chains follows, all from one sample in a study of response to subunit inactivated influenza vaccine. From the RT-PCR reads, TCRdb called clonotypes with MiXCR, one entry per CDR3 protein. In the table there are some 570,000 distinct CDR3 sequences, approximately 10% of which are singletons. This sample also belongs to another study, concerning T cells expressing NK-cell markers.

The sample here was PBMCs from blood, taken on the day of vaccination. Receptors originate from a man aged 50 to 60 who received an inactivated influenza vaccine. Both conserved end residues are part of each CDR3. Each record gives: J gene, D gene, clone size, V gene, CDR3 protein, CDR3 DNA. A D gene is named only where the DNA matches it firmly. For some rows the clone size is stated as once, few or many, or as a class when expanded; others skip it.

TRBJ2-3 TRBD1 many TRBV28 CASSLDRGPDTQYF TGTGCCAGCAGTTTAGACAGGGGCCCAGATACGCAGTATTTT
TRBJ2-4 TRBD1 few TRBV12-3/TRBV12-4 CASSSGGGPNLVGNIQYF TGTGCCAGCAGTTCAGGGGGCGGGCCGAACCTAGTGGGAAACATTCAGTACTTC
TRBJ2-1 - many TRBV5-6 CASSLANNEQFF TGTGCCAGCAGCTTGGCGAACAATGAGCAGTTCTTC
TRBJ1-5 - - TRBV20-1 CSASEVSNQPQHF TGCAGTGCTAGTGAAGTGAGCAATCAGCCCCAGCATTTT
TRBJ2-7 TRBD2 many TRBV3-1 CASSQVSSGIGEQYF TGTGCCAGCAGCCAAGTTTCTAGCGGAATTGGTGAGCAGTACTTC
TRBJ1-2 - - TRBV3-1 CASSQVPYGYTF TGTGCCAGCAGCCAAGTACCTTATGGCTACACCTTC
TRBJ2-5 - - TRBV6-6 CASSYAGETQYF TGTGCCAGCAGTTATGCAGGAGAGACCCAGTACTTC
TRBJ2-7 - many TRBV12-3/TRBV12-4 CASSLGPLGEQYF TGTGCCAGCAGTTTAGGTCCTTTAGGCGAGCAGTACTTC
TRBJ2-1 TRBD2 - TRBV3-1 CAFSFGTSGFLSSYNEQFF TGTGCCTTCAGTTTCGGGACTAGCGGGTTCCTCAGCTCCTACAATGAGCAGTTCTTC
TRBJ2-2 TRBD2 few TRBV4-3 CASSQEALAANTGELFF TGCGCCAGCAGCCAAGAAGCACTAGCGGCGAACACCGGGGAGCTGTTTTTT
TRBJ2-7 - few TRBV7-9 CASSLALGNSYEQYF TGTGCCAGCAGCTTAGCGCTCGGAAATTCCTACGAGCAGTACTTC
TRBJ1-2 TRBD1 - TRBV7-9 CATGTDRGYGYTF TGTGCCACCGGGACAGATAGGGGCTATGGCTACACCTTC
TRBJ2-3 - - TRBV12-3/TRBV12-4 CASSPVTSFGTDTQYF TGTGCCAGCAGTCCTGTGACTAGTTTTGGCACAGATACGCAGTATTTT
TRBJ2-1 - many TRBV5-5 CASSPRREQFF TGTGCCAGCAGCCCCCGTAGGGAGCAGTTCTTC
TRBJ2-3 - - TRBV7-3 CASSPGVFGTDTQYF TGTGCCAGCAGCCCGGGAGTGTTTGGTACAGATACGCAGTATTTT
TRBJ2-3 - many TRBV29-1 CSVEGLAGGTDTQYF TGCAGCGTTGAAGGGTTAGCAGGCGGCACAGATACGCAGTATTTT
TRBJ2-5 TRBD2 - TRBV12-3/TRBV12-4 CASSSFSGAETQYF TGTGCCAGCAGTTCTTTTAGCGGGGCAGAGACCCAGTACTTC
TRBJ2-7 - - TRBV19 CASSIRGEQYF TGTGCCAGTAGTATCAGGGGCGAGCAGTACTTC
TRBJ2-2 TRBD2 - TRBV2 CASKGLAAAGELFF TGTGCCAGCAAGGGACTAGCGGCGGCCGGGGAGCTGTTTTTT
TRBJ2-3 TRBD2 many TRBV12-3/TRBV12-4 CASSLAGGNTQYF TGTGCCAGCAGTTTGGCGGGAGGGAATACGCAGTATTTT
TRBJ2-1 - - TRBV19 CASTGLGAANEQFF TGTGCCAGTACGGGCCTGGGAGCGGCTAATGAGCAGTTCTTC
TRBJ2-1 - many TRBV11-2 CASSPLMTGPSGYNEQFF TGTGCCAGCAGCCCACTGATGACAGGACCTAGCGGATACAATGAGCAGTTCTTC
TRBJ1-1 - - TRBV20-1 CSARDQQRTEADLGYTEAFF TGCAGTGCTAGAGACCAACAACGGACAGAAGCCGACCTAGGGTACACTGAAGCTTTCTTT
TRBJ2-7 - many TRBV7-2 CASSSAGLRSYEQYF TGTGCCAGCAGCTCCGCGGGACTCCGGAGCTACGAGCAGTACTTC
TRBJ1-5 - - TRBV28 CASRTQSSNQPQHF TGTGCCAGCAGGACACAGAGCAGCAATCAGCCCCAGCATTTT
TRBJ1-1 TRBD1 few TRBV6-1 CASSSRQGGAFF TGTGCCAGCAGTTCCCGACAGGGAGGGGCTTTCTTT
TRBJ2-1 - few TRBV5-1 CASSLVGSESSYNEQFF TGCGCCAGCAGCTTGGTGGGTAGCGAGAGCTCCTACAATGAGCAGTTCTTC
TRBJ2-1 - many TRBV6-2/TRBV6-3 CASSPTAYEQFF TGTGCCAGCAGTCCTACGGCATATGAGCAGTTCTTC
TRBJ2-2 TRBD1 many TRBV4-2 CASSLGQGMVSGELFF TGTGCCAGCAGCCTGGGACAGGGAATGGTTTCCGGGGAGCTGTTTTTT
TRBJ2-3 TRBD1 many TRBV5-4 CASSWRDRVATAGTDTQYF TGTGCCAGCAGCTGGAGGGACAGGGTAGCCACAGCCGGAACAGATACGCAGTATTTT
TRBJ2-4 - - TRBV9 CASSVGGEAKNIQYF TGTGCCAGCAGCGTAGGAGGGGAGGCCAAAAACATTCAGTACTTC
TRBJ2-3 - - TRBV15 CATSRDIADTQYF TGTGCCACCAGCAGAGACATTGCAGATACGCAGTATTTT
TRBJ2-3 TRBD1 many TRBV7-9 CASSPRQGMDTQYF TGTGCCAGCAGCCCAAGACAGGGCATGGATACGCAGTATTTT
TRBJ2-7 TRBD1 - TRBV5-6 CASSWTGGPYEQYF TGTGCCAGCAGTTGGACAGGGGGCCCCTACGAGCAGTACTTC
TRBJ2-1 - - TRBV20-1 CSPRELAVNEQFF TGCAGTCCTAGGGAGTTAGCGGTTAATGAGCAGTTCTTC
TRBJ1-2 TRBD1 few TRBV18 CASSQGDNYGYTF TGTGCCAGCTCGCAGGGGGATAACTATGGCTACACCTTC
TRBJ2-5 TRBD1 many TRBV29-1 CSVRDRSWETQYF TGCAGCGTTCGGGACAGGAGTTGGGAGACCCAGTACTTC
TRBJ2-1 TRBD2 few TRBV24-1 CATSDRVSSGRGGPYNEQFF TGTGCCACCAGTGATCGGGTGTCTAGCGGGAGGGGGGGCCCTTACAATGAGCAGTTCTTC
TRBJ1-2 - many TRBV6-2/TRBV6-3 CASSLEVQRSNYGYTF TGTGCCAGCAGTTTGGAAGTCCAGAGATCTAACTATGGCTACACCTTC
TRBJ1-5 - many TRBV28 CASSQDRGNQPQHF TGTGCCAGCAGTCAGGACAGAGGCAATCAGCCCCAGCATTTT
TRBJ1-5 TRBD1 - TRBV4-1 CASSQGGQGIQPQHF TGCGCCAGCAGCCAGGGGGGACAGGGAATTCAGCCCCAGCATTTT
TRBJ2-2 - few TRBV15 CATSREPQPTTGELFF TGTGCCACCAGCAGAGAGCCCCAACCGACCACCGGGGAGCTGTTTTTT
TRBJ2-6 - - TRBV5-1 CASSLEWGRANVLTF TGCGCCAGCAGCTTGGAATGGGGTAGGGCCAACGTCCTGACTTTC
TRBJ2-1 TRBD2 few TRBV28 CASSTFRWVAGAGNEQFF TGTGCCAGCAGCACTTTCAGATGGGTAGCGGGAGCGGGCAATGAGCAGTTCTTC
TRBJ1-5 TRBD1 - TRBV5-1 CASSLEGQSNQPQHF TGCGCCAGCAGCTTGGAGGGACAGAGCAATCAGCCCCAGCATTTT
TRBJ1-2 - few TRBV20-1 CSALRDRVRGYTF TGCAGTGCTCTCCGGGACCGTGTGCGGGGCTACACCTTC
TRBJ2-2 - many TRBV12-3/TRBV12-4 CASSLVGRGTGELFF TGTGCCAGCAGTTTAGTAGGAAGGGGGACCGGGGAGCTGTTTTTT
TRBJ2-1 - few TRBV7-2 CASVYQQGSHNEQFF TGTGCCAGCGTATACCAGCAGGGGAGTCACAATGAGCAGTTCTTC
TRBJ2-7 - few TRBV29-1 CSVVRDYEQYF TGCAGCGTTGTGAGGGACTACGAGCAGTACTTC
TRBJ2-7 - few TRBV6-5 CASSYARGYEQYF TGTGCCAGCAGTTACGCCCGGGGTTACGAGCAGTACTTC
TRBJ2-2 - many TRBV5-1 CASSRIGTGELFF TGCGCCAGCAGCAGAATAGGGACCGGGGAGCTGTTTTTT
TRBJ1-1 - many TRBV12-3/TRBV12-4 CASSTYRDRNTEAFF TGTGCCAGCAGTACGTACCGGGACCGCAACACTGAAGCTTTCTTT
TRBJ2-3 - few TRBV12-3/TRBV12-4 CASSPGAPTDTQYF TGTGCCAGCAGTCCCGGGGCCCCCACAGATACGCAGTATTTT
TRBJ2-7 - few TRBV5-1 CASRPVGLSTYEQYF TGCGCCAGTAGACCCGTAGGGCTTTCGACTTACGAGCAGTACTTC
TRBJ1-1 - many TRBV18 CASSPLPGEGILKNTEAFF TGTGCCAGCTCACCCCTTCCAGGGGAGGGAATACTAAAGAACACTGAAGCTTTCTTT